Below, one TCR beta chain is given with its context. The length of the CDR3 is 17 residues. V was clipped by 4 bases and J by 1 base; unmatched bases: 10. Germline assignment: CDR1 SGHRS and CDR2 YFSETQ. Some clones are missing from TCRdb's copy, which holds only in-frame ones; the method was immunoSEQ multiplex PCR. The sample lists under 45,000 clones; 85% to 95% were seen once. This entry comes from a study of T cell changes during pregnancy in multiple sclerosis. The V gene is TRBV5-1, the J gene TRBJ2-3, with TRBD2 identical over 9 bases. The receptor was isolated from a female donor with multiple sclerosis, enrolled in a pregnancy study. Sequenced material: CD8+ T cells from peripheral blood mononuclear cells, taken in the third trimester of pregnancy. Here the CDR3 reads CASSLVTLAGGTDTQYF. The CDR3 bases are TGCGCCAGCAGCCTAGTCACTTTAGCGGGGGGCACAGATACGCAGTATTTT.